Below are 18 T cell receptor beta chains sequenced from a single sample in a study of T cell responses to AZD1222 COVID-19 vaccine. Produced via immunoSEQ multiplex PCR; TCRdb's table is partial and in-frame only. The sample lists 83,000 or so clones, approximately 87% occurring once. This material consisted of peripheral blood, taken on day 0 of MenACWY control vaccination. The receptors were gathered from an adult in good health.

J is TRBJ2-7 and V is TRBV3-1 (or the pseudogene TRBV3-2); D may be TRBD1 (5 bases). Germline loops: CDR1 LGHDT, CDR2 YNNKEL (reference sequence). The CDR3 length is 17 residues. V dropped 4 bases and J dropped 4 bases, with 23 bases sitting between them. The DNA of the CDR3 is TGTGCCAGCAGCCGCACCCTTGGGGCCTCCACGACATACGAGCAGTACTTC. Translated, it gives CASSRTLGASTTYEQYF.

The rearrangement joins TRBV27 to TRBJ2-7; 7 nucleotides agree with TRBD1. With 6 bases clipped from V and 3 bases from J, the junction kept 8 bases outside the gene matches. Germline-derived CDR1 and CDR2 are MNHEY and SMNVEV (reference sequence). The CDR3 is 14 residues long. The CDR3 nucleotides are TGTGCCAGCAGAACAGGGGTAAGAGACTACGAGCAGTACTTC. Its protein product is CASRTGVRDYEQYF.

There are a few counts of this clone. This chain connects TRBV7-2 to TRBJ2-5; D perhaps matches TRBD1 (7 bases). The CDR3 length is 15 residues. Germline lookup yields CDR1 SGHTA and CDR2 FQGNSA. V lost 5 bases, J lost 2 bases, and 15 bases lay in between. CDR3 sequence reads: CASSLWDSGQETQYF. CDR3 DNA: TGTGCCAGCAGCCTGTGGGACAGCGGGCAAGAGACCCAGTACTTC.

V is TRBV9 and J is TRBJ1-1; 7 bases match TRBD1. CDR1 and CDR2 from the germline V gene are SGDLS and YYNGEE. The V and J ends lost 0 bases and 7 bases, in that order; junction bases with no gene match: 0. The CDR3 has 12 residues. The CDR3 DNA reads TGTGCCAGCAGCGTAGGGGACAGTGAAGCTTTCTTT. Its translation is CASSVGDSEAFF.

Points on this clone: A junction boundary mismatches the germline segment, possibly from a read error. The V and J genes are TRBV7-9 and TRBJ1-5, with a tentative D call TRBD1 (5 bases). The CDR3 sequence is 14 residues long. Germline lookup yields CDR1 SEHNR and CDR2 FQNEAQ (reference sequence). The CDR3 loop reads CASSSRDRKQPQHF. The CDR3, as DNA: TGTGCCAGCAGCTCCAGGGACCGCAAACAGCCCCAGCATTTT.

The CDR3 is CAWTSYTDTQYF. Written as DNA, the CDR3 is TGTGCCTGGACCTCTTACACAGATACGCAGTATTTT. The chain joins TRBV30 to TRBJ2-3; D not certain. This CDR3 has 12 residues. The V gene lost 4 bases and the J gene lost 2 bases, with 7 bases spanning the gap. Germline assignment: CDR1 GTSNPN and CDR2 SVGIG (reference sequence). Using reference TRBV30 and TRBJ2-3 for the parts outside the CDR3, the full variable domain is SQTIHQWPATLVQPVGSPLSLECTVEGTSNPNLYWYRQAAGRGLQLLFYSVGIGQISSEVPQNLSASRPQDRQFILSSKKLLLSDSGFYLCAWTSYTDTQYFGPGTRLTVL.

This clone was seen only a few times. V is TRBV6-6 and J is TRBJ2-1; maybe TRBD2 (6 bases). CDR3 size: 15 residues. The V end lost 0 bases, the J end lost 8 bases, and 14 bases lay between the germline ends. The V gene's germline CDR1 is MNHNY and CDR2 SVGAGI (reference sequence). CDR3 nucleotide sequence: TGTGCCAGCAGTTACTCGACGGTGGGAGGCGATGAGCAGTTCTTC. It codes for CASSYSTVGGDEQFF.

The rearrangement links TRBV18 to TRBJ2-5, with TRBD2 matching 8 bases. This CDR3 contains 17 residues. The germline V gene has CDR1 KGHSH and CDR2 LQKENI. The J segment lost 5 bases and the V segment lost 0 bases, leaving 11 bases of the junction unmatched. CDR3 residues: CASSPPVRSGSFETQYF. DNA of the CDR3: TGTGCCAGCTCACCACCCGTCAGAAGCGGGAGCTTCGAGACCCAGTACTTC.

The chain recombines TRBV7-8 with TRBJ1-5; D not certain. The V gene lost 2 bases and the J gene lost 5 bases, with 10 bases spanning the gap. CDR3 size: 14 residues. Germline assignment: CDR1 SGHVS and CDR2 FQNEAQ. The CDR3 spells CASSLMREDQPQHF. The CDR3, as DNA: TGTGCCAGCAGCTTAATGAGGGAAGATCAGCCCCAGCATTTT.

The chain joins TRBV6-5 to TRBJ2-1; 9 nucleotides agree with TRBD2. The CDR3 length is 14 residues. Germline-derived CDR1 and CDR2 are MNHEY and SVGAGI. Trimming cost V 6 bases and J 8 bases; bases outside gene matches: 8. As DNA, the CDR3 is TGTGCCAGCAGGGGACTAGCCGGGACCGATGAGCAGTTCTTC. Its translation: CASRGLAGTDEQFF.

This clone was found once. V and J are TRBV7-2 and TRBJ2-2; unclear D gene. CDR3 length: 16 residues. CDR1 and CDR2 (germline): SGHTA, FQGNSA. Trimming stripped 4 bases from V and 4 bases from J, with 16 bases between. The CDR3 nucleotides are TGTGCCAGCAGCTCCCGGTTGCGGCACCTCACCGGGGAGCTGTTTTTT. Translating gives CASSSRLRHLTGELFF.

V is TRBV12-3 or TRBV12-4 and J is TRBJ2-1, with 10 bases matching TRBD2. The CDR3 is made up of 13 amino acids. Trimming removed 6 bases from V and 9 bases from J; junction bases left unmatched: 5. For the CDR3, the DNA is TGTGCCAGCAGGGATGGACTAGCGGTTGAGCAGTTCTTC. Translated, it gives CASRDGLAVEQFF.

The rearrangement uses TRBV9 and TRBJ1-5; maybe TRBD1 (5 bases). This CDR3 contains 16 residues. CDR1 is SGDLS and CDR2 is YYNGEE in the germline V gene. The V end was cut by 0 bases, the J end by 5 bases, with 15 bases between. For the CDR3, the DNA is TGTGCCAGCAGCGTAGGCCAGGGAGGGGTGCATCAGCCCCAGCATTTT. Translated, it gives CASSVGQGGVHQPQHF.

For this clone: A junction end diverges from the germline sequence, so it may reflect a read error. Other nucleotide sequences in the sample specify the same CDR3. The V and J genes are TRBV3-1 (or the pseudogene TRBV3-2) and TRBJ2-7, with 13 bases lining up with TRBD2. Germline V gene data show CDR1 as LGHDT and CDR2 as YNNKEL (reference sequence). The CDR3 has 14 residues. CDR3 DNA sequence: TGTGCTAGCAGCCAAGGACTAGCGGGAGCCGAGCAGTACTTC. Protein sequence: CASSQGLAGAEQYF.

The gene calls are TRBV6-5 and TRBJ1-2, with unresolved D. The V and J ends lost 0 bases and 5 bases respectively, with 10 bases between them. The CDR3 consists of 14 residues. Germline loops: CDR1 MNHEY, CDR2 SVGAGI. CDR3 protein: CASSYSMAEYGYTF. CDR3 sequence (DNA): TGTGCCAGCAGTTACTCGATGGCAGAGTATGGCTACACCTTC.

V and J are TRBV5-1 and TRBJ1-6; the match to TRBD1 covers 12 bases. The CDR3 is 17 residues long. The V gene's germline CDR1 is SGHRS and CDR2 YFSETQ. V shed 0 bases, J shed 7 bases, and the junction held 5 bases outside the gene matches. CDR3 amino acids: CASSLAWGQGANSPLHF. The CDR3 DNA reads TGCGCCAGCAGCTTGGCCTGGGGACAGGGGGCGAATTCACCCCTCCACTTT.

V usage is TRBV3-1 (or the pseudogene TRBV3-2) and J usage is TRBJ1-2; no reliable D call. The CDR3 totals 15 residues. V shed 4 bases and J shed 6 bases, with 18 bases lying between them. Germline assignment: CDR1 LGHDT and CDR2 YNNKEL (reference sequence). The CDR3 DNA follows: TGTGCCAGCAGCCTCTCGGCCCCGGGGAGGAATGGCTACACCTTC. Amino acids: CASSLSAPGRNGYTF.

CDR3 protein: CASSSSQGPPYNSPLHF. The CDR3 DNA sequence: TGTGCCAGCAGCTCATCTCAGGGTCCCCCCTATAATTCACCCCTCCACTTT. The chain has TRBV7-2 and TRBJ1-6; a possible D gene is TRBD1 (5 bases). CDR3 length equals 17 residues. CDR1 and CDR2 (germline): SGHTA, FQGNSA. Trimming removed 4 bases from V and 2 bases from J, with 15 bases in between.